This passage covers 25 T cell receptor beta chains from one sample sequenced in a study of T cells in narcolepsy. Generated by immunoSEQ multiplex PCR, the TCRdb table keeps only in-frame clones and is missing some. The table shows tens of thousands of clones, with roughly four fifths occurring only once. Source material: CD45RA- memory CD4+ T cells from PBMCs. All receptors come from a human donor with narcolepsy.

In its sample, this clone was seen once. This chain uses TRBV11-1 with TRBJ2-2, with D perhaps TRBD1 (7 bases). V lost 5 bases, J lost 1 base, and 11 bases lay in between. CDR1 and CDR2 from the germline V gene are SGHAT and FQDESV (reference sequence). The CDR3 extends over 15 amino acids. The DNA of the CDR3 is TGTGCCAGCAGCCCCAGGGGGGTGAACACCGGGGAGCTGTTTTTT. It yields the protein CASSPRGVNTGELFF.

The gene calls are TRBV10-3 and TRBJ2-7; 10 bases are shared with TRBD2. The CDR3 has 15 residues. Looked up from germline, CDR1 is ENHRY and CDR2 is SYGVKD. J was trimmed by 2 bases and V by 2 bases; bases with no gene match: 3. The CDR3, as DNA: TGTGCCATCAGTGAGCCCAGCGGGGGGGCCTACGAGCAGTACGTC. As protein: CAISEPSGGAYEQYV.

The chain links TRBV2 to TRBJ2-7; TRBD2 is a possible D gene (6 bases). The CDR3 consists of 13 residues. The V and J ends lost 6 bases and 3 bases respectively, with 12 bases between them. Germline values: CDR1 SNHLY, CDR2 FYNNEI. The CDR3 nucleotides are TGTGCCAGCAGAGGGGACTCCCGCTACGAGCAGTACTTC. Amino acid sequence: CASRGDSRYEQYF.

The chain uses TRBV30 and TRBJ2-3; 8 bases match TRBD2. Germline V CDR1 and CDR2: GTSNPN, SVGIG (reference sequence). The CDR3 consists of 14 residues. The CDR3 sequence is CASGAGLHTDTQYF. CDR3 bases: TGTGCTAGCGGGGCCGGACTACACACAGATACGCAGTATTTT.

J is TRBJ1-6 and V is TRBV18; 10 bases are a match to TRBD1. In germline, CDR1 is KGHSH, CDR2 LQKENI. The CDR3 covers 16 residues. With V trimmed by 6 bases and J by 7 bases, 9 bases remained unmatched. CDR3 DNA sequence: TGTGCCAGCTCTTCGGGACAGGGGATGATGAATTCACCCCTCCACTTT. This translates into CASSSGQGMMNSPLHF. Combining the CDR3 with reference TRBV18 and TRBJ1-6 gives the whole variable domain NAGVMQNPRHLVRRRGQEARLRCSPMKGHSHVYWYRQLPEEGLKFMVYLQKENIIDESGMPKERFSAEFPKEGPSILRIQQVVRGDSAAYFCASSSGQGMMNSPLHFGNGTRLTVT.

V gene TRBV14 combines with J gene TRBJ2-3, with D possibly matching TRBD2 (5 bases). Trimming shortened V by 0 bases and J by 1 base, and 11 bases separated the two germline ends. CDR3 length: 16 residues. Germline CDR1 reads SGHDN; CDR2 reads FVKESK. CDR3 sequence reads: CASSQDRRTGTDTQYF. Here the CDR3 DNA reads TGTGCCAGCAGCCAAGATCGGAGGACGGGCACAGATACGCAGTATTTT. Combining the CDR3 with reference TRBV14 and TRBJ2-3 gives the whole variable domain EAGVTQFPSHSVIEKGQTVTLRCDPISGHDNLYWYRRVMGKEIKFLLHFVKESKQDESGMPNNRFLAERTGGTYSTLKVQPAELEDSGVYFCASSQDRRTGTDTQYFGPGTRLTVL.

The gene calls are TRBV30 and TRBJ1-2; 7 positions agree with TRBD1. Germline V gene lookup returns CDR1 GTSNPN and CDR2 SVGIG (reference sequence). The CDR3 has 12 amino acids. V was pared by 2 bases and J by 8 bases, with 5 bases of the junction left unmatched. This chain's CDR3 is CAWSTGERGYTF. The CDR3 DNA sequence: TGTGCCTGGAGTACAGGGGAGAGGGGCTACACCTTC.

V is TRBV30 and J is TRBJ2-3, with D hard to call. V was cut by 4 bases and J by 1 base, with 12 bases left in between. CDR1 and CDR2 from the germline V gene are GTSNPN and SVGIG (reference sequence). The CDR3 length is 14 residues. The DNA for the CDR3 is TGTGCCTGGAACCCAAGGTGGGGCACAGATACGCAGTATTTT. Its protein product is CAWNPRWGTDTQYF.

CDR3 in amino acids: CASSPGLDHEQYF. DNA for the CDR3: TGTGCCAGCAGCCCCGGATTAGACCACGAGCAGTACTTC. The chain is built from TRBV7-8 and TRBJ2-7; D remains unclear. Germline CDR1 SGHVS, CDR2 FQNEAQ. The CDR3 runs to 13 residues. Trimming took off 5 bases at V and 5 bases at J, with 13 bases between the two ends.

This clone appeared once. V and J are TRBV28 and TRBJ1-1; possibly TRBD1 for D (5 bases). Germline V gene sequence: CDR1 MDHEN, CDR2 SYDVKM. The CDR3 totals 14 residues. The V end lost 2 bases, the J end lost 4 bases, and 11 bases lay between the germline ends. The DNA for the CDR3 is TGTGCCAGCAGTTTAGGGGCCTGGGGCACTGAAGCTTTCTTT. Translating it yields CASSLGAWGTEAFF.

This rearrangement joins TRBV6-4 to TRBJ2-4; a weak D match, TRBD2 (7 bases). Trimming took off 6 bases at V and 9 bases at J, with 15 bases between the two ends. Germline CDR1 is MRHNA and CDR2 is SNTAGT. This CDR3 region has 13 residues. The CDR3 DNA reads as TGTGCCAGCAGCGCCTTAGGGGGGGGCATTCAGTACTTC. Translated, it gives CASSALGGGIQYF.

This clone was detected once. This chain connects TRBV28 to TRBJ2-3, with D perhaps being TRBD1 or TRBD2 (5 bases each). The germline V and J ends were trimmed by 5 bases and 1 base, with 13 bases remaining between them. From germline, CDR1 is MDHEN and CDR2 SYDVKM. The CDR3 runs 15 residues. CDR3 coding DNA: TGTGCCAGCAGTCTAATCGGGGACCGCACAGATACGCAGTATTTT. Protein sequence: CASSLIGDRTDTQYF. The full variable domain, rest sourced from reference TRBV28 and TRBJ2-3, is DVKVTQSSRYLVKRTGEKVFLECVQDMDHENMFWYRQDPGLGLRLIYFSYDVKMKEKGDIPEGYSVSREKKERFSLILESASTNQTSMYLCASSLIGDRTDTQYFGPGTRLTVL.

This clone has a single count. The chain couples TRBV7-2 to TRBJ1-5; 8 bases map to TRBD1. CDR1 and CDR2 (germline): SGHTA, FQGNSA. The V segment lost 5 bases and the J segment 6 bases; nucleotides outside the gene matches: 6. The CDR3 has 14 amino acids. The CDR3 bases are TGTGCCAGCAGCCAAGGACAGGGCGGTCAGCCCCAGCATTTT. Translated, it gives CASSQGQGGQPQHF.

This rearrangement joins TRBV2 to TRBJ1-5, with a tentative D call TRBD1 (6 bases). CDR1 SNHLY and CDR2 FYNNEI come from the germline V gene. This CDR3 comprises 13 residues. V gave up 6 bases and J gave up 7 bases, with 13 bases separating them. The CDR3 DNA sequence: TGTGCCAGCAGCCCAGAGGGGGACCAGCCCCAGCATTTT. This sequence encodes CASSPEGDQPQHF.

The CDR3 here is CASSTTGANQPQHF. CDR3 DNA: TGTGCCAGCAGCACGACAGGGGCCAATCAGCCCCAGCATTTT. This chain connects TRBV7-9 to TRBJ1-5; 8 nucleotides align to TRBD1. Germline CDR1 SEHNR, CDR2 FQNEAQ (reference sequence). This CDR3 region has 14 residues. Trimming cost V 5 bases and J 3 bases; bases outside gene matches: 3.

This rearrangement joins TRBV2 to TRBJ2-1; TRBD2 aligns across 8 bases. This CDR3 is 14 amino acids long. Trimming removed 2 bases from V and 8 bases from J; junction bases left unmatched: 5. Germline-derived CDR1 and CDR2 are SNHLY and FYNNEI. The CDR3 protein is CASSERGGLYEQFF. CDR3 nucleotide sequence: TGTGCCAGCAGTGAACGGGGGGGCCTCTATGAGCAGTTCTTC.

V is TRBV7-9 and J is TRBJ2-5, with D perhaps assigned TRBD1 or TRBD2 (5 bases each). This CDR3 is 16 amino acids long. V was pared by 2 bases and J by 4 bases, with 17 bases between. In germline, CDR1 is SEHNR, CDR2 FQNEAQ (reference sequence). The DNA for the CDR3 is TGTGCCAGCAGCTTACCCCCCCGCCGGGGACCAGAGACCCAGTACTTC. Its translation is CASSLPPRRGPETQYF. The full variable domain, completed using reference TRBV7-9 and TRBJ2-5, is DTGVSQNPRHKITKRGQNVTFRCDPISEHNRLYWYRQTLGQGPEFLTYFQNEAQLEKSRLLSDRFSAERPKGSFSTLEIQRTEQGDSAMYLCASSLPPRRGPETQYFGPGTRLLVL.

The J gene is TRBJ1-1, the V gene TRBV14; TRBD1 might be the D (5 bases). V was shortened by 4 bases and J by 5 bases, with 14 bases between the two germline ends. The CDR3 contains 14 residues. Germline V gene lookup returns CDR1 SGHDN and CDR2 FVKESK. The CDR3 coding sequence is TGTGCCAGCAGCCTCCCGGGGGGGAGAACTGAAGCTTTCTTT. Amino acid sequence: CASSLPGGRTEAFF. The complete variable domain, with remaining parts taken from reference TRBV14 and TRBJ1-1, reads EAGVTQFPSHSVIEKGQTVTLRCDPISGHDNLYWYRRVMGKEIKFLLHFVKESKQDESGMPNNRFLAERTGGTYSTLKVQPAELEDSGVYFCASSLPGGRTEAFFGQGTRLTVV.

The genes are TRBV7-8 and TRBJ2-1, with a possible D match to TRBD2 (5 bases). In germline, CDR1 is SGHVS, CDR2 FQNEAQ. The V and J ends lost 10 bases and 4 bases respectively, with 17 bases between them. The CDR3 extends over 14 amino acids. The chain's CDR3 is CATKLREGYNEQFF. The CDR3 bases are TGTGCCACCAAGCTCCGGGAAGGATACAATGAGCAGTTCTTC.

CDR3 coding DNA: TGCGCCAGCAGCCCGGGACAGGGGTTCGGGTCTAGGAATGGCTACACCTTC. It specifies CASSPGQGFGSRNGYTF. The chain joins TRBV5-1 to TRBJ1-2; 10 positions match TRBD1. The CDR3 contains 17 residues. The V segment lost 4 bases and the J segment 6 bases; nucleotides outside the gene matches: 15. The germline V gene encodes CDR1 SGHRS and CDR2 YFSETQ.

This clone was detected only a few times. Here the CDR3 reads CASSLGGNTEAFF. The CDR3 coding sequence is TGTGCCAGCAGCCTGGGGGGGAACACTGAAGCTTTCTTT. The V gene is TRBV11-3, the J gene TRBJ1-1, with D possibly being TRBD1 (5 bases). V was cut by 5 bases and J by 1 base, with 8 bases left in between. This CDR3 has 13 residues. In germline, CDR1 is SGHNT, CDR2 YENEEA.

The chain is built from TRBV7-6 and TRBJ2-5; a weak D match, TRBD2 (6 bases). Germline V CDR1 and CDR2: SGHVS, FNYEAQ. CDR3 length equals 16 residues. V lost 1 base and J lost 5, with 17 bases in between. The CDR3 reads CASSLGQGTRGETQYF. CDR3 sequence (DNA): TGTGCCAGCAGCTTAGGGCAAGGGACCCGGGGGGAGACCCAGTACTTC. Looking up the rest from reference TRBV7-6 and TRBJ2-5 gives the full variable domain: GAGVSQSPRYKVTKRGQDVALRCDPISGHVSLYWYRQALGQGPEFLTYFNYEAQQDKSGLPNDRFSAERPEGSISTLTIQRTEQRDSAMYRCASSLGQGTRGETQYFGPGTRLLVL.

This clone was seen more than once but under ten times. The V and J genes are TRBV10-3 and TRBJ2-7; TRBD1 matches at 8 bases. CDR1 ENHRY and CDR2 SYGVKD come from the germline V gene. The CDR3 runs to 16 residues. With V trimmed by 0 bases and J by 3 bases, 7 bases remained unmatched. CDR3 region: CAISESMGTGLYEQYV. CDR3 coding DNA: TGTGCCATCAGTGAGTCGATGGGGACAGGTCTCTACGAGCAGTACGTC.

The chain combines TRBV7-9 with TRBJ1-1, with D tentatively TRBD1 (5 bases). Germline V gene sequence: CDR1 SEHNR, CDR2 FQNEAQ (reference sequence). Trimming shortened V by 0 bases and J by 4 bases, and 9 bases separated the two germline ends. The CDR3 has 14 amino acids. CDR3 sequence: CASSLAGEFTEAFF. For the CDR3, the DNA is TGTGCCAGCAGCTTAGCGGGGGAGTTCACTGAAGCTTTCTTT.

On this clone itself: Additional DNA sequences in this sample encode the identical CDR3. This chain uses TRBV30 with TRBJ1-2; 8 bases are shared with TRBD1. V lost 5 bases to trimming and J lost 5 bases; unmatched junction nucleotides: 7. Germline CDR1 GTSNPN, CDR2 SVGIG (reference sequence). The CDR3 totals 13 residues. DNA of the CDR3: TGTGCCTGGGCCCTACAGGGGGATTATGGCTACACCTTC. This sequence encodes CAWALQGDYGYTF.